The 3 T cell receptor beta chains below were found in one sample sequenced in a study of T cells in Graves' hyperthyroidism and ophthalmopathy. TCR beta CDR3 regions were amplified from RNA. In the first-round RT-PCR of the TCR CDR3, the HTBI primer set was used. TCRdb re-called the multiplex PCR reads with MiXCR, one entry per CDR3 protein. The table records just under 750,000 distinct CDR3 sequences, over 35% of them present only once. The sequencing input was blood. The receptor set was obtained from a woman between 40 and 55 years old with Graves' hyperthyroidism.

The V call is TRBV29-1, the J call TRBJ2-7; D ambiguous. Deletions cut 0 bases from V and 3 bases from J, with 6 bases between. This CDR3 spans 12 amino acids. Germline assignment: CDR1 SQVTM and CDR2 ANQGSEA. The CDR3 bases are TGCAGCGTTGAAGATCGCGGCTACGAGCAGTACTTC. Protein product: CSVEDRGYEQYF.

This clonotype was counted at least ten times. This chain uses TRBV9 with TRBJ2-7; D is undetermined. The germline V gene has CDR1 SGDLS and CDR2 YYNGEE. The CDR3 has 14 residues. Trimming shortened V by 4 bases and J by 5 bases, and 16 bases separated the two germline ends. The DNA of the CDR3 is TGTGCCAGCAGCCCGAGCATTACTGGCGACGAGCAGTACTTC. The encoded protein is CASSPSITGDEQYF.

This clonotype was detected a few times. The V and J genes are TRBV5-1 and TRBJ1-1, with D tentatively TRBD1 (5 bases). This CDR3 has 12 residues. The V end was cut by 4 bases, the J end by 6 bases, with 10 bases between. Germline CDR1 is SGHRS and CDR2 is YFSETQ. DNA for the CDR3: TGCGCCAGCAGCCGCCAGGGATCTGAAGCTTTCTTT. Residues: CASSRQGSEAFF.